These T cell receptor beta chains were read from a single sample in a study of a mutant IDH1 vaccine in newly diagnosed glioma. Using immunoSEQ multiplex PCR, the repertoire was profiled, and TCRdb retains in-frame clones only, with some absent. Among 65,000 to 70,000 clones listed, 80% to 90% were seen once. The sample in question was peripheral blood mononuclear cells (PBMCs), obtained from a glioma patient treated with radiotherapy, temozolomide or both. The source of these receptors is a young woman with glioma. Some clones in this sample may be carry-over from other donors' samples. Both conserved end residues are part of each CDR3. Part of the rows lack a size; the others show once, few, many or a class for expanded clones.

abundance: -; len: 13; v_gene: TRBV30; j_gene: TRBJ1-1; CDR3aa: CAWMPDMNTEAFF
abundance: -; len: 14; v_gene: TRBV18; j_gene: TRBJ1-4; CDR3aa: CASSPQSNNEKLFF
abundance: once; len: 13; v_gene: TRBV6-4; j_gene: TRBJ2-4; CDR3aa: CASSDREGNIQYF
abundance: -; len: 19; v_gene: TRBV7-8; j_gene: TRBJ2-6; CDR3aa: CASSPPPRTADSGANVLTF
abundance: -; len: 15; v_gene: TRBV30; j_gene: TRBJ2-5; CDR3aa: CAWNVQRAIGETQYF
abundance: -; len: 14; v_gene: TRBV29-1; j_gene: TRBJ1-2; CDR3aa: CSVPGSAGFDGYTF
abundance: -; len: 15; v_gene: TRBV6-6; j_gene: TRBJ1-5; CDR3aa: CASSLAWTSGQPQHF
abundance: -; len: 14; v_gene: TRBV5-4; j_gene: TRBJ1-2; CDR3aa: CASSSVGRSYGYTF
abundance: -; len: 8; v_gene: TRBV6-7; j_gene: TRBJ1-2; CDR3aa: CATVLYTF
abundance: once; len: 14; v_gene: TRBV7-8; j_gene: TRBJ2-7; CDR3aa: CASSLVPRAYEQYF
abundance: -; len: 13; v_gene: TRBV19; j_gene: TRBJ1-3; CDR3aa: CASRLFSGNTIYF
abundance: -; len: 15; v_gene: TRBV9; j_gene: TRBJ2-3; CDR3aa: CASSVQFQGGGTQYF
abundance: -; len: 14; v_gene: TRBV5-6; j_gene: TRBJ1-2; CDR3aa: CASTRQGGWRGYTF
abundance: -; len: 13; v_gene: TRBV11-3; j_gene: TRBJ1-1; CDR3aa: CASSSGTNTEAFF
abundance: -; len: 13; v_gene: TRBV7-9; j_gene: TRBJ1-2; CDR3aa: CASSLGGLYGYTF
abundance: -; len: 12; v_gene: TRBV25-1; j_gene: TRBJ2-5; CDR3aa: CASSGGGETQYF
abundance: -; len: 16; v_gene: TRBV9; j_gene: TRBJ2-1; CDR3aa: CASSVGSSGGAGEQFF
abundance: -; len: 15; v_gene: TRBV5-6; j_gene: TRBJ1-4; CDR3aa: CASSRRTVRNEKLFF
abundance: -; len: 12; v_gene: TRBV2; j_gene: TRBJ2-7; CDR3aa: CASSEQDYEQYF
abundance: -; len: 15; v_gene: TRBV5-4; j_gene: TRBJ2-2; CDR3aa: CASSLGAGDTGELFF
abundance: -; len: 15; v_gene: TRBV7-3; j_gene: TRBJ1-1; CDR3aa: CASSFSGTANTEAFF
abundance: few; len: 15; v_gene: TRBV12-5; j_gene: TRBJ2-2; CDR3aa: CASGAGDRKDGELFF
abundance: -; len: 15; v_gene: TRBV5-4; j_gene: TRBJ2-1; CDR3aa: CASSLEPGVLDEQFF
abundance: large; len: 16; v_gene: TRBV4-2; j_gene: TRBJ2-1; CDR3aa: CASSQEGSLVYNEQFF
abundance: -; len: 12; v_gene: TRBV28; j_gene: TRBJ1-1; CDR3aa: CASIKGNTEAFF
abundance: -; len: 15; v_gene: TRBV10-3; j_gene: TRBJ1-1; CDR3aa: CAISESRGGNTEAFF
abundance: -; len: 13; v_gene: TRBV6-5; j_gene: TRBJ1-2; CDR3aa: CASSRDGVYGYTF
abundance: -; len: 14; v_gene: TRBV7-6; j_gene: TRBJ1-1; CDR3aa: CASSLGTVNTEAFF
abundance: -; len: 15; v_gene: TRBV6-1; j_gene: TRBJ2-4; CDR3aa: CARLVGGATKNIQYF
abundance: -; len: 16; v_gene: TRBV6-5; j_gene: TRBJ1-5; CDR3aa: CASSYPGQGRGQPQHF
abundance: -; len: 16; v_gene: TRBV4-1; j_gene: TRBJ1-5; CDR3aa: CASSQEASITGQPQHF
abundance: -; len: 16; v_gene: TRBV7-2; j_gene: TRBJ2-5; CDR3aa: CASSSPRPRAQETQYF
abundance: -; len: 15; v_gene: TRBV6-1; j_gene: TRBJ2-1; CDR3aa: CASSAPESSYNEQFF
abundance: -; len: 15; v_gene: TRBV2; j_gene: TRBJ2-7; CDR3aa: CASSPDRGLSYEQYF
abundance: -; len: 17; v_gene: TRBV9; j_gene: TRBJ2-3; CDR3aa: CASRGGGQYGGTDTQYF
abundance: -; len: 17; v_gene: TRBV27; j_gene: TRBJ1-1; CDR3aa: CASDSRARGLRGTEAFF
abundance: -; len: 15; v_gene: TRBV6-5; j_gene: TRBJ2-1; CDR3aa: CASRKLAGVFGEQFF
abundance: -; len: 14; v_gene: TRBV4-2; j_gene: TRBJ1-4; CDR3aa: CASSQDPHIWKLFF
abundance: -; len: 13; v_gene: TRBV7-2; j_gene: TRBJ2-1; CDR3aa: CASSLIQRNEQFF
abundance: -; len: 13; v_gene: TRBV6-5; j_gene: TRBJ1-1; CDR3aa: CASKPGPNTEAFF
abundance: -; len: 12; v_gene: TRBV6-1; j_gene: TRBJ1-4; CDR3aa: CASSEVREKLFF
abundance: -; len: 13; v_gene: TRBV4-1; j_gene: TRBJ2-7; CDR3aa: CASSQVSDYEQYF
abundance: few; len: 13; v_gene: TRBV30; j_gene: TRBJ1-1; CDR3aa: CAWGQGLGTEAFF
abundance: once; len: 19; v_gene: TRBV5-1; j_gene: TRBJ2-3; CDR3aa: CASSLVTFGPAGEADTQYF
abundance: -; len: 13; v_gene: TRBV6-5; j_gene: TRBJ2-7; CDR3aa: CASSRGEGGDQYF
abundance: -; len: 15; v_gene: TRBV5-4; j_gene: TRBJ2-3; CDR3aa: CASSLELAGKDTQYF
abundance: -; len: 16; v_gene: TRBV18; j_gene: TRBJ2-7; CDR3aa: CASSPRGTGISYEQYF
abundance: -; len: 14; v_gene: TRBV6-5; j_gene: TRBJ2-7; CDR3aa: CASSRDHSSYEQYF
abundance: -; len: 16; v_gene: TRBV12-5; j_gene: TRBJ2-5; CDR3aa: CASGASGTGPQETQYF
abundance: -; len: 11; v_gene: TRBV29-1; j_gene: TRBJ2-3; CDR3aa: CSAGHTDTQYF
abundance: few; len: 15; v_gene: TRBV2; j_gene: TRBJ2-3; CDR3aa: CASSGSGGWTDTQYF
abundance: -; len: 14; v_gene: TRBV29-1; j_gene: TRBJ1-2; CDR3aa: CSVPGPARSYGYTF
abundance: -; len: 16; v_gene: TRBV6-5; j_gene: TRBJ2-7; CDR3aa: CASSYTWTGGTYEQYF
abundance: -; len: 16; v_gene: TRBV28; j_gene: TRBJ2-2; CDR3aa: CASFVEASGKTGELFF